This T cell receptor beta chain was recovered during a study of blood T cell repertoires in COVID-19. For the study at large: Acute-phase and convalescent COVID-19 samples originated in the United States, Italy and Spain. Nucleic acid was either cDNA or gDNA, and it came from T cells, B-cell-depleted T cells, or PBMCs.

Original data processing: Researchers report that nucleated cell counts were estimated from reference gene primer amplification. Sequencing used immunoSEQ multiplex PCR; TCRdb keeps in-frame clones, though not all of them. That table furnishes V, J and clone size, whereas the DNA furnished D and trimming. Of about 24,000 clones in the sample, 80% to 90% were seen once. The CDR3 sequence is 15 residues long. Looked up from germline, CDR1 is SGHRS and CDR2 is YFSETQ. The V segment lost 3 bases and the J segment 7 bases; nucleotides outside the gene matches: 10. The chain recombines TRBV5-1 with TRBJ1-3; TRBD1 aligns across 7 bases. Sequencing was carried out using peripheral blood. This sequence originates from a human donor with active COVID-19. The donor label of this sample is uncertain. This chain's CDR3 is CASSSPGQDSNTIYF. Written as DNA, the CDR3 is TGCGCCAGCAGCTCTCCCGGACAGGACAGTAACACCATATATTTT. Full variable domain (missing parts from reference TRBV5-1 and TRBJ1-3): KAGVTQTPRYLIKTRGQQVTLSCSPISGHRSVSWYQQTPGQGLQFLFEYFSETQRNKGNFPGRFSGRQFSNSRSEMNVSTLELGDSALYLCASSSPGQDSNTIYFGEGSWLTVV.